Below are 22 T cell receptor beta chains sequenced from a single sample in a study of shared clonotypes between healthy human individuals. Naive CD8 cells lacked CD45RO, underwent positive selection for CCR7 and left out terminally differentiated effector memory CD45RA+ cells. Clones were read by immunoSEQ multiplex PCR, and TCRdb kept only the in-frame ones, dropping some. Found here are millions of clones, just over 90% of them singletons; the top ten hold under 2%. Sequencing was carried out using naive CD8+ T cells from PBMCs. The origin of the receptors is a man aged 18 to 30 in good health. Some clones in this sample may be carry-over from other donors' samples.

This clone is a singleton in its sample. Other DNA sequences within the sample encode an identical CDR3. The CDR3 sequence is CASRPTGGNTEAFF. For the CDR3, the DNA is TGTGCCAGCAGACCGACAGGGGGGAACACTGAAGCTTTCTTT. The genes are TRBV27 and TRBJ1-1; 9 nucleotides line up with TRBD1. The ends lost 6 bases at V and 1 base at J; junction bases unmatched: 3. This CDR3 comprises 14 residues. Germline V gene sequence: CDR1 MNHEY, CDR2 SMNVEV (reference sequence).

The chain links TRBV28 to TRBJ2-7; TRBD2 matches at 7 bases. This CDR3 has 15 amino acids. V lost 2 bases, J lost 7 bases, and 11 bases stayed unmatched. The germline V gene has CDR1 MDHEN and CDR2 SYDVKM. CDR3 residues: CASSLPRERGGEQYF. CDR3 bases: TGTGCCAGCAGTTTACCTCGGGAGAGGGGAGGGGAGCAGTACTTC. Full variable domain (missing parts from reference TRBV28 and TRBJ2-7): DVKVTQSSRYLVKRTGEKVFLECVQDMDHENMFWYRQDPGLGLRLIYFSYDVKMKEKGDIPEGYSVSREKKERFSLILESASTNQTSMYLCASSLPRERGGEQYFGPGTRLTVT.

Comment on this clone: The same CDR3 arises from other DNA sequences in this sample as well. V usage is TRBV7-8 and J usage is TRBJ1-4; 9 nucleotides match TRBD1. Germline values: CDR1 SGHVS, CDR2 FQNEAQ. The trim removed 5 bases at V and 8 bases at J, leaving 6 bases unmatched. The CDR3 covers 14 residues. CDR3 DNA: TGTGCCAGCAGCCCGGGGACAGGGAACGAAAAACTGTTTTTT. It is translated as CASSPGTGNEKLFF.

The chain links TRBV7-2 to TRBJ2-7; D unclear. CDR1 is SGHTA, CDR2 FQGNSA, per germline. The CDR3 runs to 13 residues. V was clipped by 5 bases and J by 3 bases, with 11 bases between them. Here the CDR3 DNA reads TGTGCCAGCAGCCCGCGTGGGAACTACGAGCAGTACTTC. This sequence encodes CASSPRGNYEQYF.

This chain uses TRBV27 with TRBJ2-5; 8 bases agree with TRBD2. There are 16 residues in the CDR3. Germline trimming cut 6 bases from V and 5 bases from J; bases unmatched to any gene: 14. The germline V gene encodes CDR1 MNHEY and CDR2 SMNVEV (reference sequence). The CDR3 nucleotides are TGTGCCAGCAGGCCCTATCCTACTAGCGGCCGGGAGACCCAGTACTTC. Amino acids: CASRPYPTSGRETQYF.

V is TRBV5-6 and J is TRBJ2-3, with 7 bases fitting TRBD2. The CDR3 is made up of 15 amino acids. The germline gives CDR1 SGHDT, CDR2 YYEEEE. Losses at the gene ends were 0 bases for V and 4 bases for J; bases not matched to a gene: 5. The CDR3 protein is CASSLASGRADTQYF. The CDR3 nucleotides read TGTGCCAGCAGCTTGGCGTCAGGGAGGGCAGATACGCAGTATTTT.

A few counts support this clone. The identical CDR3 is also encoded by other nucleotide sequences in the sample. The CDR3 is CASSFYREDQPQHF. The CDR3 coding sequence is TGTGCCAGCAGTTTTTACAGGGAAGATCAGCCCCAGCATTTT. The chain recombines TRBV28 with TRBJ1-5; maybe TRBD1 (6 bases). The CDR3 covers 14 residues. CDR1 and CDR2 from the germline V gene are MDHEN and SYDVKM. The ends were cut back, 3 bases at V and 5 bases at J, with 11 bases in the middle.

About this clone: A much larger clone differs by one base, so this may be a read error. The same CDR3 also results from other DNA sequences found in this sample. The chain recombines TRBV28 with TRBJ1-5; D gene uncertain. CDR1 is MDHEN and CDR2 is SYDVKM in the germline V gene. CDR3 length: 11 residues. Deletions cut 2 bases from V and 7 bases from J, with 3 bases between. CDR3 residues: CASSLGQPQHF. As DNA, the CDR3 is TGTGCCAGCAGTTTAGGGCAGCCCCAGCATTTT.

The rearrangement joins TRBV27 to TRBJ2-1; D unclear. The V end lost 3 bases, the J end lost 6 bases, and 18 bases lay between the germline ends. Per the germline V gene, CDR1 is MNHEY and CDR2 is SMNVEV (reference sequence). This CDR3 spans 16 amino acids. CDR3 loop: CASSFSIRARPNEQFF. For the CDR3, the DNA is TGTGCCAGCAGTTTTTCGATCCGGGCCCGCCCCAATGAGCAGTTCTTC.

The chain combines TRBV6-1 with TRBJ2-5; the D is unclear. Trimming left V 2 bases short and J 5 bases short, with 12 bases between. The CDR3 totals 14 residues. Germline V CDR1 and CDR2: MNHNS, SASEGT. CDR3 protein: CASSEWMGLETQYF. CDR3 nucleotides: TGTGCCAGCAGTGAATGGATGGGATTGGAGACCCAGTACTTC.

The V and J genes are TRBV29-1 and TRBJ1-2, with D perhaps TRBD1 (5 bases). Trimming shortened V by 3 bases and J by 1 base, and 18 bases separated the two germline ends. The CDR3 covers 16 residues. CDR1 is SQVTM and CDR2 is ANQGSEA in the germline V gene. The CDR3 here is CSVEGPDSLSNYGYTF. DNA of the CDR3: TGCAGCGTTGAGGGCCCTGACAGTCTGAGTAACTATGGCTACACCTTC.

This clone was detected once. CDR3 sequence: CASSLNSGFEKLFF. CDR3 bases: TGTGCCAGCAGTTTGAACAGCGGTTTTGAAAAACTGTTTTTT. The chain combines TRBV28 with TRBJ1-4; unclear D gene. Trimming stripped 3 bases from V and 7 bases from J, with 12 bases between. This CDR3 spans 14 amino acids. The V gene's germline CDR1 is MDHEN and CDR2 SYDVKM. Looking up the rest from reference TRBV28 and TRBJ1-4 gives the full variable domain: DVKVTQSSRYLVKRTGEKVFLECVQDMDHENMFWYRQDPGLGLRLIYFSYDVKMKEKGDIPEGYSVSREKKERFSLILESASTNQTSMYLCASSLNSGFEKLFFGSGTQLSVL.

This CDR3 reads CASSPNRGLTYEQYF. CDR3 nucleotide sequence: TGTGCCAGCAGCCCAAACAGGGGATTGACCTACGAGCAGTACTTC. The chain links TRBV27 to TRBJ2-7, with 7 bases fitting TRBD1. Germline V gene lookup returns CDR1 MNHEY and CDR2 SMNVEV (reference sequence). V dropped 6 bases and J dropped 2; count of bases not matched to a gene: 10. This CDR3 has 15 residues.

This sequence joins TRBV7-9 and TRBJ2-7, with D perhaps TRBD2 (5 bases). Trimming left V 5 bases short and J 7 bases short, with 12 bases between. There are 12 residues in the CDR3. CDR1 and CDR2 from the germline V gene are SEHNR and FQNEAQ (reference sequence). CDR3 in DNA: TGTGCCAGCAGCCCCCGGGGTTTGGAGCAGTACTTC. It is translated as CASSPRGLEQYF.

The rearrangement links TRBV7-9 to TRBJ2-2; TRBD1 aligns across 8 bases. V dropped 6 bases and J dropped 7; count of bases not matched to a gene: 13. This CDR3 spans 16 amino acids. The germline V gene encodes CDR1 SEHNR and CDR2 FQNEAQ (reference sequence). Here the CDR3 reads CASRPYQGAMGGELFF. In DNA form, the CDR3 reads TGTGCCAGCAGACCATACCAGGGGGCTATGGGCGGGGAGCTGTTTTTT.

V gene TRBV11-1 combines with J gene TRBJ2-6; perhaps TRBD1 as D (5 bases). Trimming removed 5 bases from V and 1 base from J, with 12 bases in between. Germline V gives CDR1 SGHAT, CDR2 FQDESV (reference sequence). The CDR3 consists of 16 residues. The CDR3 DNA is TGTGCCAGCAGCCCCGTAGGGGCGTCTGGGGCCAACGTCCTGACTTTC. The encoded protein is CASSPVGASGANVLTF.

This sequence joins TRBV4-3 and TRBJ2-7; 10 bases line up with TRBD2. This CDR3 comprises 14 residues. The V gene's germline CDR1 is LGHNA and CDR2 YSLEER. Trimming at V came to 4 bases and at J to 4 bases, leaving 4 bases not matched to a gene. CDR3 loop: CASSPTSGLYEQYF. As DNA, the CDR3 is TGCGCCAGCAGCCCGACTAGCGGGCTTTACGAGCAGTACTTC.

The chain carries TRBV19 and TRBJ2-7; D is undetermined. The CDR3 is 14 amino acids. Per the germline V gene, CDR1 is LNHDA and CDR2 is SQIVND (reference sequence). V lost 3 bases and J lost 2, with 11 bases in between. CDR3 sequence: CASSISRSTYEQYF. The CDR3 DNA is TGTGCCAGTAGTATCTCCAGATCCACCTACGAGCAGTACTTC.

This clone has just one count. Here the CDR3 reads CASSLVGYGYTF. The CDR3 DNA reads TGTGCCAGCAGCTTAGTAGGGTATGGCTACACCTTC. The rearrangement links TRBV11-2 to TRBJ1-2, with D hard to call. Germline V CDR1 and CDR2: SGHAT, FQNNGV. Trimming took off 1 base at V and 5 bases at J, with 5 bases between the two ends. CDR3 length equals 12 residues. The complete variable domain, with remaining parts taken from reference TRBV11-2 and TRBJ1-2, reads EAGVAQSPRYKIIEKRQSVAFWCNPISGHATLYWYQQILGQGPKLLIQFQNNGVVDDSQLPKDRFSAERLKGVDSTLKIQPAKLEDSAVYLCASSLVGYGYTFGSGTRLTVV.

The rearrangement joins TRBV29-1 to TRBJ2-7, with TRBD1 matching over 11 bases. There are 13 residues in the CDR3. The J segment lost 6 bases and the V segment lost 6 bases, leaving 7 bases of the junction unmatched. Germline V gene lookup returns CDR1 SQVTM and CDR2 ANQGSEA. The CDR3 DNA reads as TGCAGCGTGGAGGACAGGGGGCTGGGCGAGCAGTACTTC. It yields the protein CSVEDRGLGEQYF.

V usage is TRBV19 and J usage is TRBJ2-7; 8 bases agree with TRBD2. Trimming cost V 1 base and J 2 bases; bases outside gene matches: 4. The germline V gene has CDR1 LNHDA and CDR2 SQIVND (reference sequence). The CDR3 spans 15 residues. The CDR3, as DNA: TGTGCCAGTAGTATAGGGAGACTAGCGACCTACGAGCAGTACTTC. Translating it yields CASSIGRLATYEQYF.

The chain uses TRBV7-8 and TRBJ2-2, with D possibly being TRBD1 (6 bases). The germline V and J ends were trimmed by 5 bases and 8 bases, with 15 bases remaining between them. Germline CDR1 and CDR2: SGHVS and FQNEAQ. The CDR3 is made up of 14 amino acids. CDR3 nucleotides: TGTGCCAGCAGCGGTAGGAGCAGGGGAGGGGAGCTGTTTTTT. Amino acid sequence: CASSGRSRGGELFF.